A selection of T cell receptor beta chains follows, all from one sample in a study of blood T cell repertoires in COVID-19. Data came from immunoSEQ multiplex PCR; TCRdb stores just in-frame clones and leaves some out. Here the sample spans approximately 490,000 clones, 75% to 90% being singletons. Input material: PBMCs or T cells enriched from blood (not recorded which). These TCRs come from a woman aged 55-70 years who had recovered from COVID-19. Both conserved end residues are part of each CDR3. A D gene is named only where the DNA matches it firmly.

v_call: TRBV3-1/TRBV3-2
d_call: .
cdr3_aa: CASSQLNSNYGYTF

v_call: TRBV4-1
d_call: .
cdr3_aa: CASSQVPPGHRNTEAFF

v_call: TRBV6-5
d_call: TRBD1
cdr3_aa: CASSSTGALGSQPQHF

v_call: TRBV6-5
d_call: .
cdr3_aa: CASRRESSYGYTF

v_call: TRBV7-9
d_call: .
cdr3_aa: CASSLGGGGATYYGYTF

v_call: TRBV2
d_call: .
cdr3_aa: CASSGPGTGELFF

v_call: TRBV5-8
d_call: .
cdr3_aa: CASSQVGQGIYGYTF

v_call: TRBV4-1
d_call: .
cdr3_aa: CASSLTTNEKLFF

v_call: TRBV6-1
d_call: TRBD1
cdr3_aa: CASSEGQGGYGYTF

v_call: TRBV3-1/TRBV3-2
d_call: TRBD1
cdr3_aa: CASSPHPGTAYGYTF

v_call: TRBV12-3/TRBV12-4
d_call: .
cdr3_aa: CASSLEGTYGYTF

v_call: TRBV6-2/TRBV6-3
d_call: .
cdr3_aa: CASSYLRVDRSTEAFF

v_call: TRBV5-1
d_call: TRBD2
cdr3_aa: CASSQTSGGANEQFF

v_call: TRBV3-1/TRBV3-2
d_call: .
cdr3_aa: CASSPQGTDTQYF

v_call: TRBV6-5
d_call: .
cdr3_aa: CASSYGGPNEQFF

v_call: TRBV20-1
d_call: .
cdr3_aa: CSASGRGNTEAFF

v_call: TRBV18
d_call: TRBD1
cdr3_aa: CASSLGQQGPYGYTF

v_call: TRBV27
d_call: TRBD1
cdr3_aa: CASRDRASSYEQYF

v_call: TRBV2
d_call: .
cdr3_aa: CASSETGMDYGYTF

v_call: TRBV9
d_call: .
cdr3_aa: CASSVDRDTGELFF

v_call: TRBV10-3
d_call: TRBD1
cdr3_aa: CAISELGGGNQPQHF

v_call: TRBV7-9
d_call: .
cdr3_aa: CASNANSGTTSTGELFF

v_call: TRBV11-2
d_call: TRBD2
cdr3_aa: CASSLGSGGANEQFF

v_call: TRBV6-5
d_call: .
cdr3_aa: CASSSFPGTYGYTF

v_call: TRBV5-1
d_call: TRBD1
cdr3_aa: CASSLGTGDNNSPLHF

v_call: TRBV5-1
d_call: TRBD2
cdr3_aa: CASSLQLAGGLNEQFF

v_call: TRBV3-1/TRBV3-2
d_call: .
cdr3_aa: CASSQQGEQYF

v_call: TRBV2
d_call: .
cdr3_aa: CATSRGSGNTIYF

v_call: TRBV18
d_call: TRBD1
cdr3_aa: CASSPLTGGAFF

v_call: TRBV6-1
d_call: TRBD1
cdr3_aa: CASRDRGDYGYTF

v_call: TRBV30
d_call: .
cdr3_aa: CAWSTPTGNQPQHF

v_call: TRBV11-2
d_call: TRBD1
cdr3_aa: CASSIWGGQGGNYGYTF

v_call: TRBV5-8
d_call: TRBD1
cdr3_aa: CASSHWGQGSNQPQHF

v_call: TRBV7-6
d_call: TRBD1
cdr3_aa: CASSPLQGTSSGNTIYF

v_call: TRBV7-8
d_call: TRBD2
cdr3_aa: CASSLFSGGAPDTQYF

v_call: TRBV7-2
d_call: TRBD1
cdr3_aa: CASSLALGTGVTDTQYF

v_call: TRBV14
d_call: .
cdr3_aa: CASSHRTATNEKLFF

v_call: TRBV6-5
d_call: .
cdr3_aa: CASSSLRGNTEAFF

v_call: TRBV24-1
d_call: TRBD1
cdr3_aa: CATSDHRGAGNTIYF

v_call: TRBV5-6
d_call: .
cdr3_aa: CASSWYTDNQETQYF

v_call: TRBV10-3
d_call: .
cdr3_aa: CAISESVLATTSTDTQYF

v_call: TRBV6-5
d_call: .
cdr3_aa: CASSRGNSPLHF

v_call: TRBV6-2/TRBV6-3
d_call: TRBD1
cdr3_aa: CASSPADRNYGYTF

v_call: TRBV2
d_call: .
cdr3_aa: CASSEQGHINNSPLHF

v_call: TRBV19
d_call: .
cdr3_aa: CASSSTAKSGDTQYF

v_call: TRBV27
d_call: .
cdr3_aa: CASSHPRGWNTEAFF

v_call: TRBV24-1
d_call: TRBD1
cdr3_aa: CATKGDRDTGELFF

v_call: TRBV18
d_call: TRBD1
cdr3_aa: CASSPRDRGDTEAFF

v_call: TRBV30
d_call: TRBD1
cdr3_aa: CAWSGGGGSGNQPQHF

v_call: TRBV5-8
d_call: .
cdr3_aa: CASSAVAISSYEQYF

v_call: TRBV6-5
d_call: TRBD1
cdr3_aa: CASSRTGERAFF

v_call: TRBV13
d_call: .
cdr3_aa: CASSLVQGINTEAFF

v_call: TRBV5-1
d_call: TRBD1
cdr3_aa: CASSWTGKGELFF

v_call: TRBV13
d_call: TRBD1
cdr3_aa: CASSSGQEKLFF